The T cell receptor beta chain described here comes from a study of blood T cell repertoires in COVID-19. Germline CDR1 is SGHTA and CDR2 is FQGNSA. J was trimmed by 4 bases and V by 4 bases; bases with no gene match: 4. The CDR3 has 16 amino acids. Some clones are missing from TCRdb's copy, which holds only in-frame ones; the method was immunoSEQ multiplex PCR. Among under 80,000 clones listed, 75% to 85% were seen once. The source material was peripheral blood. This sequence joins TRBV7-2 and TRBJ2-5; 15 nucleotides line up with TRBD2. This receptor was taken from an older man with acute or convalescent COVID-19. The CDR3, as DNA: TGTGCCAGCAGCTCGGGACTAGCGGGAGGAGGAGAGACCCAGTACTTC. It yields the protein CASSSGLAGGGETQYF. Full variable domain (rest looked up from reference TRBV7-2 and TRBJ2-5): GAGVSQSPSNKVTEKGKDVELRCDPISGHTALYWYRQSLGQGLEFLIYFQGNSAPDKSGLPSDRFSAERTGGSVSTLTIQRTQQEDSAVYLCASSSGLAGGGETQYFGPGTRLLVL.